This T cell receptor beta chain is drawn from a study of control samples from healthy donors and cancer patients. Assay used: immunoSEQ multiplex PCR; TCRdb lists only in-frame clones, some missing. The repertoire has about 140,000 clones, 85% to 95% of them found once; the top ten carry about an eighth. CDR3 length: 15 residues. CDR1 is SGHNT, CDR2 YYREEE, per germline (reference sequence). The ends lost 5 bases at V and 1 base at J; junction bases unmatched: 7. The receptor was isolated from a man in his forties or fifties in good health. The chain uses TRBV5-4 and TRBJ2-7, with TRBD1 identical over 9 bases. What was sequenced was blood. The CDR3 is CASSLGQGLSYEQYF. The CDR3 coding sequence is TGTGCCAGCAGTCTCGGACAGGGGCTATCCTACGAGCAGTACTTC.